This record looks at one TCR beta chain sequence and its context. Its antigen is unknown. This CDR3 spans 15 amino acids. Germline V gene data show CDR1 as MDHEN and CDR2 as SYDVKM. Trimming removed 3 bases from V and 4 bases from J; junction bases left unmatched: 4. These data belong to a study of T-cell reconstitution after alpha-beta-depleted transplantation in children. Unique molecular identifiers were built into the TCRbeta library. MiXCR, applied by TCRdb to the PCR reads, yields one record per CDR3 protein. Of almost 600,000 distinct CDR3 sequences detected, 20% to 30% appear once; the ten largest clones hold less than 40%. The study's findings and limits: From newly produced T cells came most of the T-cell counts and diversity one year after transplant.

The clonotype was recovered from a boy under two years old with Wiskott-Aldrich syndrome, due to receive a stem cell transplant. This chain connects TRBV28 to TRBJ2-3; 10 bases align to TRBD1. The sequencing used PBMCs, collected before TCRalphabeta/CD19-depleted stem cell transplant. The CDR3 DNA reads as TGTGCCAGCAGTTTTTGGACAGGGGGTCCAGATACGCAGTATTTT. This sequence encodes CASSFWTGGPDTQYF.